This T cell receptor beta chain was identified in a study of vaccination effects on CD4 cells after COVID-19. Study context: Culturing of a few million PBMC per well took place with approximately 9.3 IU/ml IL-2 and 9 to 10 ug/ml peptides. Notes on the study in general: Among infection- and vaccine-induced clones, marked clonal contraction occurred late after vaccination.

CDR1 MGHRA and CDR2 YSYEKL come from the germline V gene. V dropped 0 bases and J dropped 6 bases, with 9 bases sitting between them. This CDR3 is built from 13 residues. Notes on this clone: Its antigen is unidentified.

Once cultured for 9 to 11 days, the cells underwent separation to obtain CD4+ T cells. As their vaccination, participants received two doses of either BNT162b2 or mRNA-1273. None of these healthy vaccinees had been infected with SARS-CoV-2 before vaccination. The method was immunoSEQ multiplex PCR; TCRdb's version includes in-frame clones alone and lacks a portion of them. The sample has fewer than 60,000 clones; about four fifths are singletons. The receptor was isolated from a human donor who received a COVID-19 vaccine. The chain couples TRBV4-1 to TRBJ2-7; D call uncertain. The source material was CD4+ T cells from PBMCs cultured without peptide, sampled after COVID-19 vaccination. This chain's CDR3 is CASSQEKVLEQYF. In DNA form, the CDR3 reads TGCGCCAGCAGCCAAGAAAAGGTCCTCGAGCAGTACTTC.